This T cell receptor beta chain was obtained from a study of shared clonotypes between healthy human individuals. Profiled with immunoSEQ multiplex PCR; TCRdb holds only in-frame clones, not every one. In the table there are fewer than 3 million clones, around 93% of which are singletons. Sequencing was carried out using naive CD4+ T cells from PBMCs. Subset given: CD45RA+ positively selected. The TCR was taken from a man between 18 and 29 years old in good health. Some clones in this sample may be carry-over from other donors' samples.

The CDR3 region is CASSVTSTSTDTQYF. CDR3 coding DNA: TGTGCCAGCAGCGTCACGAGCACAAGCACAGATACGCAGTATTTT. The chain couples TRBV7-9 to TRBJ2-3; D gene unclear. The CDR3 is made up of 15 amino acids. Looked up from germline, CDR1 is SEHNR and CDR2 is FQNEAQ (reference sequence). V was shortened by 5 bases and J by 0 bases, with 12 bases between the two germline ends.